The 5 T cell receptor beta chains in this list originate from one sample, sequenced in a study of blood T cell repertoires in COVID-19. The table came from immunoSEQ multiplex PCR; TCRdb's copy has only in-frame clones and leaves some out. The table shows 350,000 to 400,000 clones, with roughly 86% occurring only once. Input material: PBMCs or T cells enriched from blood (not recorded which). The source is a woman between 25 and 40 years old who had recovered from COVID-19.

This chain links TRBV10-2 with TRBJ1-3; 7 bases fit TRBD1. The CDR3 has 15 amino acids. J lost 3 bases, V lost 3 bases, and 5 bases had no gene match. The germline gives CDR1 WSHSY, CDR2 SAAADI. The DNA of the CDR3 is TGCGCCAGCAGTGATCCTGGGACAGTTGGAAACACCATATATTTT. As protein: CASSDPGTVGNTIYF.

The V gene is TRBV19, the J gene TRBJ1-2; D not certain. This CDR3 region has 13 residues. Germline values: CDR1 LNHDA, CDR2 SQIVND (reference sequence). The ends were cut back, 3 bases at V and 4 bases at J, with 9 bases in the middle. CDR3 in DNA: TGTGCCAGTAGTATGGTGACAATCTATGGCTACACCTTC. Translating gives CASSMVTIYGYTF.

V is TRBV30 and J is TRBJ2-7; possible D gene TRBD1, 6 bases. The CDR3 is made up of 14 amino acids. V gave up 3 bases and J gave up 0 bases, with 12 bases separating them. The germline V gene has CDR1 GTSNPN and CDR2 SVGIG (reference sequence). CDR3 in amino acids: CAWSRDTSSYEQYF. DNA of the CDR3: TGTGCCTGGAGCCGGGACACGAGCTCCTACGAGCAGTACTTC. The variable domain in full, completed from reference TRBV30 and TRBJ2-7, reads SQTIHQWPATLVQPVGSPLSLECTVEGTSNPNLYWYRQAAGRGLQLLFYSVGIGQISSEVPQNLSASRPQDRQFILSSKKLLLSDSGFYLCAWSRDTSSYEQYFGPGTRLTVT.

This rearrangement joins TRBV2 to TRBJ2-3; D not certain. The CDR3 extends over 12 amino acids. V lost 8 bases, J lost 6 bases, and 12 bases lay in between. In germline, CDR1 is SNHLY, CDR2 FYNNEI. The CDR3 DNA is TGTGCCAGCTCGCTAGAGTGGGATACGCAGTATTTT. It translates to CASSLEWDTQYF.

The chain uses TRBV24-1 and TRBJ2-2; no reliable D call. The CDR3 spans 14 residues. Germline-derived CDR1 and CDR2 are KGHDR and SFDVKD. V was shortened by 1 base and J by 4 bases, with 6 bases between the two germline ends. CDR3 in DNA: TGTGCCACCAGTGATTTACGAGGCACCGGGGAGCTGTTTTTT. It yields the protein CATSDLRGTGELFF.